Listed below are T cell receptor beta chains from one sample, sequenced in a study of blood T cell repertoires in COVID-19. TCRdb keeps only in-frame clones here, not all; method: immunoSEQ multiplex PCR. The repertoire holds around 190,000 clones, with about nine tenths as singletons. Specimen: peripheral blood. These receptors all come from a man in his 70s with active or convalescent COVID-19. Each CDR3 is given with its conserved first and last residue. D genes are given only for firm matches. Rows give clone size only sometimes, using once, few, many, or a class for an expanded clone.

>TRBV7-2|TRBJ1-5|.|.
TGTGCCAGCAGCTTAGCTGCAGGGAAGAATCAGCCCCAGCATTTT
CASSLAAGKNQPQHF
>TRBV27|TRBJ1-1|once|.
TGTGCCAGCAGTTTATTTGGCACAAACGGGGGTGAAGCTTTCTTT
CASSLFGTNGGEAFF
>TRBV5-5|TRBJ2-6|many|TRBD2
TGTGCCAGCAGCTTGGGGGAGGGCTCTGGGGCCAACGTCCTGACTTTC
CASSLGEGSGANVLTF
>TRBV10-3|TRBJ1-4|.|.
TGTGCCATCAGTGACGGGGGAACTAATGAAAAACTGTTTTTT
CAISDGGTNEKLFF
>TRBV28|TRBJ1-4|.|.
TGTGCCAGCAGCGACCCTTTCTCGGCGGGAAAACTGTTTTTT
CASSDPFSAGKLFF
>TRBV2|TRBJ1-1|.|.
TGTGCCAGCAGACCCGACAGTCTGAACACTGAAGCTTTCTTT
CASRPDSLNTEAFF
>TRBV21-1|TRBJ1-2|.|.
TGTGCCAGCAGCAAAGGCAGGCGTCCGAACTATGGCTACACCTTC
CASSKGRRPNYGYTF
>TRBV10-2|TRBJ1-2|.|.
TGCGCCAGCAACCCAGGGACTAACTATGGCTACACCTTC
CASNPGTNYGYTF
>TRBV7-2|TRBJ2-7|once|.
TGTGCCAGCAGCTTAGCCGGGACAACCTACGAGCAGTACTTC
CASSLAGTTYEQYF
>TRBV11-3|TRBJ1-1|.|.
TGTGCCAGCAGCTGGGGCGAGCCAGAGAACACTGAAGCTTTCTTT
CASSWGEPENTEAFF
>TRBV6-1|TRBJ1-5|few|.
TGTGCCAGCAGTGAAGTGTTTCTGCAGCCCCAGCATTTT
CASSEVFLQPQHF
>TRBV19|TRBJ1-5|.|TRBD1
TGTGCCAGTACTTTCGACAGGGCGGGTAGCAATCAGCCCCAGCATTTT
CASTFDRAGSNQPQHF
>TRBV5-4|TRBJ2-1|.|.
TGTGCCAGCAGCGGCGGGTCCAGGGGCCTCGACAATGAGCAGTTCTTC
CASSGGSRGLDNEQFF
>TRBV7-8|TRBJ2-7|.|TRBD2
TGTGCCAGCAGCTTAGCTGGACTAGCCTACGAGCAGTACTTC
CASSLAGLAYEQYF
>TRBV5-5|TRBJ2-1|.|.
TGTGCCAGCAGCTTGGCCCAAGGAGCGGTCTCCTACAATGAGCAGTTCTTC
CASSLAQGAVSYNEQFF
>TRBV7-3|TRBJ2-3|once|.
TGTGCCAGCAGCTCCTGGGCGGGGAATACAGATACGCAGTATTTT
CASSSWAGNTDTQYF
>TRBV5-1|TRBJ2-2|.|.
TGCGCCAGCAGCGATCCCAGGGAAGCCGGGGAGCTGTTTTTT
CASSDPREAGELFF
>TRBV4-3|TRBJ1-5|.|.
TGCGCCAGCAGCCAAGACGCAGGGGTCCTGAATAGCAATCAGCCCCAGCATTTT
CASSQDAGVLNSNQPQHF
>TRBV5-1|TRBJ1-2|.|.
TGCGCCAGCAGCTCTACAGGGACGGCTAACTATGGCTACACCTTC
CASSSTGTANYGYTF
>TRBV28|TRBJ2-7|.|.
TGTGCCAGCAGTGCCGGCGGGCTAGCGATCTACGAGCAGTACTTC
CASSAGGLAIYEQYF
>TRBV11-2|TRBJ2-7|.|.
TGTGCCAGCAGCCCGTTTTTGGACATATCCTACGAGCAGTACTTC
CASSPFLDISYEQYF
>TRBV19|TRBJ1-1|.|TRBD1
TGTGCCAGTAGTATCTTCGGACAGGGGACTTTGTACACTGAAGCTTTCTTT
CASSIFGQGTLYTEAFF
>TRBV10-2|TRBJ2-6|.|.
TGCGCCAGCAGTGAAGCAGGGGTCAGATCTGGGGCCAACGTCCTGACTTTC
CASSEAGVRSGANVLTF
>TRBV5-1|TRBJ2-7|.|.
TGCGCCAGCAGCTTGTCCGGACAGTTCTCCGAGCAGTACTTC
CASSLSGQFSEQYF
>TRBV7-8|TRBJ2-3|.|.
TGTGCCAGCAGCTTAAGCAGGACTCAGGAAGATACGCAGTATTTT
CASSLSRTQEDTQYF
>TRBV11-3|TRBJ1-6|few|.
TGTGCCAGCGCTGCGACTTATAATTCACCCCTCCACTTT
CASAATYNSPLHF
>TRBV7-9|TRBJ1-2|.|.
TGTGCCAGCAGCTTAACAGATGGCTACACCTTC
CASSLTDGYTF
>TRBV6-1|TRBJ1-1|.|.
TGTGCCAGCAGTGGGCCAGTCGCAGGGATGAACACTGAAGCTTTCTTT
CASSGPVAGMNTEAFF
>TRBV21-1|TRBJ2-1|once|.
TGTGCCAGCAGCCAGAACAATGAGCAGTTCTTC
CASSQNNEQFF
>TRBV19|TRBJ2-2|.|.
TGTGCCAGTAGTATAGGGGGAGTCACCGGGGAGCTGTTTTTT
CASSIGGVTGELFF
>TRBV2|TRBJ1-3|once|.
TGTGCCAGCAGCTATCAGGGCCTCTCTGGAAACACCATATATTTT
CASSYQGLSGNTIYF
>TRBV11-2|TRBJ2-2|few|.
TGTGCCAGCAGCTTCTACGGGGAGCTGTTTTTT
CASSFYGELFF
>TRBV2|TRBJ2-3|.|TRBD2
TGTGCCAGCAGCGGACTAGGGGGCACAGATACGCAGTATTTT
CASSGLGGTDTQYF
>TRBV25-1|TRBJ2-2|once|TRBD2
TGTGCCAGCAGTGAATTTCGCGGGGGGGCCCCCGGGGAGCTGTTTTTT
CASSEFRGGAPGELFF
>TRBV2|TRBJ1-2|.|.
TGTGCCAGCAGGGAAAACCCGACAGGAAACTATGGCTACACCTTC
CASRENPTGNYGYTF
>TRBV24-1|TRBJ2-1|.|TRBD1
TGTGCCACCAGGGAACAGGGGGCTCGGTACAATGAGCAGTTCTTC
CATREQGARYNEQFF
>TRBV28|TRBJ1-2|.|.
TGTGCCAGCAGTTTATCCCTAGACTGGCGCTATGGCTACACCTTC
CASSLSLDWRYGYTF
>TRBV28|TRBJ1-4|.|.
TGTGCCAGCAGTCGACACACTAATGAAAAACTGTTTTTT
CASSRHTNEKLFF
>TRBV18|TRBJ1-2|.|.
TGTGCCAGCTCACCAGGAAATGCGATTGGGGCAGTAAATGGCTACACCTTC
CASSPGNAIGAVNGYTF
>TRBV6-5|TRBJ1-2|.|.
TGTGCCAGCAGTCCGCAGGCCCTCCACTATGGCTACACCTTC
CASSPQALHYGYTF
>TRBV7-8|TRBJ1-1|.|TRBD1
TGTGCCAGCAGCCATAGAAGGACAGGGGGCACTGAAGCTTTCTTT
CASSHRRTGGTEAFF
>TRBV5-1|TRBJ1-4|.|.
TGCGCCAGCAGAGAGGGGGAGAATGAAAAACTGTTTTTT
CASREGENEKLFF